The next 14 T cell receptor beta chains were all read from a single sample in a study of shared clonotypes between healthy human individuals. In the naive CD8 group, cells lacked CD45RO and were positively selected for CCR7, so terminally differentiated effector memory CD45RA+ cells were left out. Libraries were prepared by immunoSEQ multiplex PCR; TCRdb keeps only in-frame clonotypes and omits some of them. The table lists around 700,000 clones, about 90% of them singletons. The sequenced sample was naive CD8+ T cells sorted from blood. These receptors originate from a man aged 30-40 years in good health.

This rearrangement joins TRBV5-4 to TRBJ2-1; the match to TRBD2 covers 8 bases. Germline V gene lookup returns CDR1 SGHNT and CDR2 YYREEE (reference sequence). The CDR3 totals 19 residues. The V and J ends lost 0 bases and 8 bases, in that order; junction bases with no gene match: 19. Here the CDR3 DNA reads TGTGCCAGCAGCTTGGTTCTCGCGGGAGGTCTTTCCGAAATCGATGAGCAGTTCTTC. Translating gives CASSLVLAGGLSEIDEQFF.

This clone has just one count. The J gene is TRBJ2-3, the V gene TRBV7-9; D gene uncertain. Deletions cut 5 bases from V and 0 bases from J, with 9 bases between. The CDR3 totals 14 residues. Germline CDR1 reads SEHNR; CDR2 reads FQNEAQ (reference sequence). This CDR3 is CASSPPDSTDTQYF. In DNA form, the CDR3 reads TGTGCCAGCAGCCCCCCGGACAGCACAGATACGCAGTATTTT.

The chain has TRBV4-3 and TRBJ2-1, with 8 bases identical to TRBD2. The CDR3 extends over 16 amino acids. After removal of 0 bases from V and 2 bases from J, the junction contained 3 bases not matched to a gene. Germline V gene sequence: CDR1 LGHNA, CDR2 YSLEER. The CDR3 loop reads CASSQEGSGTYNEQFF. CDR3 bases: TGCGCCAGCAGCCAAGAAGGTAGCGGGACCTACAATGAGCAGTTCTTC.

The genes are TRBV7-8 and TRBJ2-7; possible D gene TRBD2, 6 bases. CDR3 length: 13 amino acids. V gave up 4 bases and J gave up 2 bases, with 9 bases separating them. Germline loops: CDR1 SGHVS, CDR2 FQNEAQ. CDR3 region: CASSSGRTYEQYF. The CDR3 DNA sequence: TGTGCCAGCAGCTCAGGGAGGACCTACGAGCAGTACTTC.

Turning to this clone: At the DNA level, this CDR3 is encoded by other sequences in the same sample as well. CDR3 nucleotides: TGTGCCAGTAGTATGGGGGGCTCTTCCTACGAGCAGTACTTC. Protein sequence: CASSMGGSSYEQYF. The rearrangement links TRBV19 to TRBJ2-7; D might be TRBD1 or TRBD2, each matching 6 bases. Per the germline V gene, CDR1 is LNHDA and CDR2 is SQIVND (reference sequence). V was clipped by 3 bases and J by 1 base, with 10 bases between them. The CDR3 contains 14 residues.

J is TRBJ2-1 and V is TRBV7-9; the match to TRBD2 covers 8 bases. The CDR3 runs to 17 residues. Germline V CDR1 and CDR2: SEHNR, FQNEAQ (reference sequence). With V trimmed by 5 bases and J by 7 bases, 16 bases remained unmatched. CDR3 protein: CASSPDKSGSGINEQFF. In nucleotides, the CDR3 is TGTGCCAGCAGCCCCGATAAAAGCGGGAGTGGGATAAATGAGCAGTTCTTC.

The chain has TRBV7-9 and TRBJ2-5; 7 bases line up with TRBD2. Trimming at V came to 5 bases and at J to 2 bases, leaving 11 bases not matched to a gene. This CDR3 region has 16 residues. Germline CDR1 SEHNR, CDR2 FQNEAQ (reference sequence). DNA of the CDR3: TGTGCCAGCAGCACCCGGGAAGCGGGGTTTCAAGAGACCCAGTACTTC. Translation: CASSTREAGFQETQYF.

The CDR3 coding sequence is TGTGCCAGCAGCTTAACTACTTTAGGGCCAGAGACCCAGTACTTC. Amino acid sequence: CASSLTTLGPETQYF. This sequence joins TRBV7-2 and TRBJ2-5; D not certain. V lost 2 bases to trimming and J lost 4 bases, with 14 bases between them. Looked up from germline, CDR1 is SGHTA and CDR2 is FQGNSA. The CDR3 covers 15 residues.

The gene calls are TRBV29-1 and TRBJ2-3, with 8 bases matching TRBD1. The junction had 9 bases not matched to a gene; V was cut back by 6 bases and J by 4 bases. The CDR3 totals 14 residues. Germline CDR1 reads SQVTM; CDR2 reads ANQGSEA. The CDR3 here is CSVTTGGRADTQYF. In nucleotides, the CDR3 is TGCAGCGTAACCACAGGGGGTAGGGCAGATACGCAGTATTTT.

The chain links TRBV15 to TRBJ2-7; TRBD2 aligns across 8 bases. J was trimmed by 3 bases and V by 6 bases; bases with no gene match: 19. The V gene's germline CDR1 is LNHNV and CDR2 YYDKDF (reference sequence). This CDR3 region has 18 residues. The DNA of the CDR3 is TGTGCCACCAGAGCCTTAACGGGAGGGGATTTCCGACACTACGAGCAGTACTTC. Protein product: CATRALTGGDFRHYEQYF.

In this sample, this clone turned up once. The chain is built from TRBV11-2 and TRBJ2-7, with 12 bases fitting TRBD2. The germline gives CDR1 SGHAT, CDR2 FQNNGV. The CDR3 has 16 residues. V shed 0 bases, J shed 5 bases, and the junction held 5 bases outside the gene matches. The CDR3 loop reads CASSLDGLAGFDEQYF. The CDR3 coding sequence is TGTGCCAGCAGCTTAGATGGACTAGCGGGATTTGACGAGCAGTACTTC.

This chain joins TRBV7-3 and TRBJ2-2; D is unresolved. V was cut by 3 bases and J by 6 bases, with 5 bases left in between. The CDR3 is 12 amino acids. Germline V gene lookup returns CDR1 SGHTA and CDR2 FQGTGA. This CDR3 is CASSLWAGELFF. The CDR3 DNA sequence: TGTGCCAGCAGCTTGTGGGCCGGGGAGCTGTTTTTT.

This chain uses TRBV10-3 with TRBJ2-3, with unresolved D. V was pared by 10 bases and J by 0 bases, with 20 bases between. The CDR3 totals 16 residues. Per the germline V gene, CDR1 is ENHRY and CDR2 is SYGVKD. The chain's CDR3 is CASRRATLTSTDTQYF. CDR3 DNA sequence: TGTGCCAGCAGGAGAGCAACATTAACTAGCACAGATACGCAGTATTTT.

This rearrangement joins TRBV18 to TRBJ2-7; 7 nucleotides align to TRBD2. Germline values: CDR1 KGHSH, CDR2 LQKENI. CDR3 length: 13 residues. V lost 3 bases, J lost 6 bases, and 5 bases stayed unmatched. CDR3 sequence reads: CASSPISGFEQYF. In DNA, the CDR3 is TGTGCCAGCTCACCCATTAGCGGGTTCGAGCAGTACTTC.